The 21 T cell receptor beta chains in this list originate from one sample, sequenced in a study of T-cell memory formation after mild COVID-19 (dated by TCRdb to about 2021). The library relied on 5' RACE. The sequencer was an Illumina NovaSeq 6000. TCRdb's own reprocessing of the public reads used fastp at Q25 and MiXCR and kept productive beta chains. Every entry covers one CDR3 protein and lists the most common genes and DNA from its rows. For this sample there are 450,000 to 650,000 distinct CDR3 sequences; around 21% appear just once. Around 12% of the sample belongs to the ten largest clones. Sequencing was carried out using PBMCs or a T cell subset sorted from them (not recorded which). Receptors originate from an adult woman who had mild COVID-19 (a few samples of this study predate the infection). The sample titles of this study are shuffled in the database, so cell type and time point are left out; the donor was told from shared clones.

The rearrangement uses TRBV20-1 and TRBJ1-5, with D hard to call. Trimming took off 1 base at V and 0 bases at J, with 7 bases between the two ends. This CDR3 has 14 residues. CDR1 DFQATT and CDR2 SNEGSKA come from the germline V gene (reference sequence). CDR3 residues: CSARVGNSNQPQHF. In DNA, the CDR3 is TGCAGTGCTAGAGTGGGGAATAGCAATCAGCCCCAGCATTTT.

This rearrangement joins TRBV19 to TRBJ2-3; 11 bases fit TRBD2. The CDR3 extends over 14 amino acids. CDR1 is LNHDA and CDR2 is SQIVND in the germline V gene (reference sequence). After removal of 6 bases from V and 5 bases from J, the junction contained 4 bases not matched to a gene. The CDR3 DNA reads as TGTGCCAGTAGACTAGCGGGAGCAGAAGATACGCAGTATTTT. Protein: CASRLAGAEDTQYF.

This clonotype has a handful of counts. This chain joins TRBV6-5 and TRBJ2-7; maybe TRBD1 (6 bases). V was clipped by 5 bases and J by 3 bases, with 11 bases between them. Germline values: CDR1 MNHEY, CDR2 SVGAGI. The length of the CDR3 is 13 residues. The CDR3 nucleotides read TGTGCCAGCAGTCATGGACAGTTCTACGAGCAGTACTTC. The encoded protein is CASSHGQFYEQYF.

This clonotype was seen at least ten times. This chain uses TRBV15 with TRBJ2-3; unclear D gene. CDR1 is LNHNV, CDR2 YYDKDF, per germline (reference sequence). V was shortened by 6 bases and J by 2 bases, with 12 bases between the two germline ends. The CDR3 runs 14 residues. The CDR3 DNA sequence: TGTGCCACCAGGGTGGCGCGAGCCACAGATACGCAGTATTTT. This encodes CATRVARATDTQYF.

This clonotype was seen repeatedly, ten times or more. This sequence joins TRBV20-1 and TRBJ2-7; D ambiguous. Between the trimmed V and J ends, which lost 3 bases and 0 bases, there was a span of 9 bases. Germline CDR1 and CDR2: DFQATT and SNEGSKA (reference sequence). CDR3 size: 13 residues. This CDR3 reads CSASGRSSYEQYF. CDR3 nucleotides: TGCAGTGCTAGCGGCCGGAGCTCCTACGAGCAGTACTTC.

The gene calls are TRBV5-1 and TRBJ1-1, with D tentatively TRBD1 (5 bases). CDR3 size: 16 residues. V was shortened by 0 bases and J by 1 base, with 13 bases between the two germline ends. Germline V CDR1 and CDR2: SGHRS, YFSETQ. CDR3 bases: TGCGCCAGCAGCTTGGAATTCGGGGCGGCGAACACTGAAGCTTTCTTT. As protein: CASSLEFGAANTEAFF.

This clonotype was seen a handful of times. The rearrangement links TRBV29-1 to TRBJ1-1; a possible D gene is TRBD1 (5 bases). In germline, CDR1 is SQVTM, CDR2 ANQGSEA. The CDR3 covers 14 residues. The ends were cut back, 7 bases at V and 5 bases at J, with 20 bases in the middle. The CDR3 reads CSARGGPPGTEAFF. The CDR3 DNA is TGCAGCGCGCGCGGGGGACCCCCTGGGACTGAAGCTTTCTTT.

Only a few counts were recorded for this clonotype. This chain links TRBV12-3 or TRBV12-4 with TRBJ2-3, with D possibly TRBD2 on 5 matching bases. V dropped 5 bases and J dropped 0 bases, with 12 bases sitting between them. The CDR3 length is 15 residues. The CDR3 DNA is TGTGCCAGCAGTCCGTCGACGGGGAGCACAGATACGCAGTATTTT. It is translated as CASSPSTGSTDTQYF.

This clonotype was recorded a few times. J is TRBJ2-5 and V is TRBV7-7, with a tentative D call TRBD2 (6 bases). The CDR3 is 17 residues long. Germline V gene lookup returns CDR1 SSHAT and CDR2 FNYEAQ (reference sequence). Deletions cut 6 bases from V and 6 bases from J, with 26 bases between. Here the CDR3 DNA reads TGTGCCAGCAGTCTAATATCCGGGACGAGCGCGGGAAAGACCCAGTACTTC. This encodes CASSLISGTSAGKTQYF.

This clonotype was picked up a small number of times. CDR3 loop: CATPVRTGSAFF. The CDR3 DNA follows: TGTGCCACCCCAGTCCGGACAGGTTCGGCTTTCTTT. J is TRBJ1-1 and V is TRBV12-3 or TRBV12-4; the match to TRBD1 covers 7 bases. The CDR3 runs to 12 residues. V lost 10 bases and J lost 11; bases outside the gene matches: 13.

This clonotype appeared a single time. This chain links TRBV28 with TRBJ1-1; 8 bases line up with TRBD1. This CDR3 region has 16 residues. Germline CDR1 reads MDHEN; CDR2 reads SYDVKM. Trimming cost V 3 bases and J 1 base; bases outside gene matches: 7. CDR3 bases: TGTGCCAGCAGTTTTGTCACCGACAGGGGGAACACTGAAGCTTTCTTT. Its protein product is CASSFVTDRGNTEAFF.

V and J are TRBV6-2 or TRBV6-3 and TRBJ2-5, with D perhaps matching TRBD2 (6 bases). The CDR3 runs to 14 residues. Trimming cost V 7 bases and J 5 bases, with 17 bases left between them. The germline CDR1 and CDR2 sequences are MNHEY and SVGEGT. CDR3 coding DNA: TGTGCCAGCATCCAAGGACTATCTGAGGAGACCCAGTACTTC. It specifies CASIQGLSEETQYF.

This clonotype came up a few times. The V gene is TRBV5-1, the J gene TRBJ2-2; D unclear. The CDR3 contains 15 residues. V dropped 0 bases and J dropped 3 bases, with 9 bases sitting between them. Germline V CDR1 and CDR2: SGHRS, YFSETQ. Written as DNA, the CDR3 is TGCGCCAGCAGCTTGGATGGGAAAGACACCGGGGAGCTGTTTTTT. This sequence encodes CASSLDGKDTGELFF.

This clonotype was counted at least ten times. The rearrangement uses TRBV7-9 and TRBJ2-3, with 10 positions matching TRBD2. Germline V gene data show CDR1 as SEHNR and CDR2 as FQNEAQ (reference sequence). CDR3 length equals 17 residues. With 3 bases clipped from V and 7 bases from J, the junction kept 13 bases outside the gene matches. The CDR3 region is CASSFRTSGPESYTQYF. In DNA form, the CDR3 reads TGTGCCAGCAGCTTCCGGACTAGCGGACCAGAATCGTATACGCAGTATTTT.

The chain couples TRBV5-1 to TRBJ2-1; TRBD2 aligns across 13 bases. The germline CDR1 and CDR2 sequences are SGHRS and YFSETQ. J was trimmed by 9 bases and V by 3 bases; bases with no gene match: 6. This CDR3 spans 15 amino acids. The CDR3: CASSSRTSGSGEQFF. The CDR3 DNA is TGCGCCAGCAGCTCAAGGACTAGCGGGAGTGGTGAGCAGTTCTTC.

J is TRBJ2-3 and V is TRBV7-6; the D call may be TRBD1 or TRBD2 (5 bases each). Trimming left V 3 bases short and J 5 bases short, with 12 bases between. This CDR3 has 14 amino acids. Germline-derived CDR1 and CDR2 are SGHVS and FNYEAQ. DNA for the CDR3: TGTGCCAGCAGCTTTTTGGGGGTAGGAGATACGCAGTATTTT. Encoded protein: CASSFLGVGDTQYF.

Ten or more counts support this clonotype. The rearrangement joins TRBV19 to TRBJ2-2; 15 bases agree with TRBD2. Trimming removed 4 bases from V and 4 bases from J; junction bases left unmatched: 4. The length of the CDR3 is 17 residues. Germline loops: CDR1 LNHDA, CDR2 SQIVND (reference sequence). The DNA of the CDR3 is TGTGCCAGTAGTAGGACTAGCGGGGGGGCAAGCACCGGGGAGCTGTTTTTT. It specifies CASSRTSGGASTGELFF.

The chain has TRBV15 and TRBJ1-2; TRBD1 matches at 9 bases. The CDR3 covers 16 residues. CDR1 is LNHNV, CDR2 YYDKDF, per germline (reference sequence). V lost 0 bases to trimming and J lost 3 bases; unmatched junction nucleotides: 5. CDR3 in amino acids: CATSRDGTGRDYGYTF. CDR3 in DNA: TGTGCCACCAGCAGAGACGGGACAGGGAGGGACTATGGCTACACCTTC.

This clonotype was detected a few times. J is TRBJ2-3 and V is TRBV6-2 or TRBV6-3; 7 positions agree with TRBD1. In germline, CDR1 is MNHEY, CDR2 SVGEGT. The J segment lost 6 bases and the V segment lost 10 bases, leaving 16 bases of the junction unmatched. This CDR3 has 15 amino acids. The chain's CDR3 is CATMYTGVRSDTQYF. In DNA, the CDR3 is TGTGCCACCATGTACACAGGGGTCCGATCTGATACGCAGTATTTT.

The chain's CDR3 is CASRGDTLAGRTYEQYF. Here the CDR3 DNA reads TGTGCCAGCAGGGGCGATACGCTAGCGGGGCGTACCTACGAGCAGTACTTC. The chain employs TRBV2 and TRBJ2-7, with 9 bases lining up with TRBD2. CDR3 length: 17 amino acids. Trimming at V came to 6 bases and at J to 2 bases, leaving 14 bases not matched to a gene. Per germline, CDR1 SNHLY and CDR2 FYNNEI.

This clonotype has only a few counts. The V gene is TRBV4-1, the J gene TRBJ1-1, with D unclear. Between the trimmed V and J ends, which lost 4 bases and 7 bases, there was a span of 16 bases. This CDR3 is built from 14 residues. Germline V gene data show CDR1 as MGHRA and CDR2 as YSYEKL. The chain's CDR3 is CASSPASREGEAFF. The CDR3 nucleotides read TGCGCCAGCAGCCCCGCCTCCAGAGAAGGTGAAGCTTTCTTT.